A selection of T cell receptor beta chains follows, all from one sample in a study of cytomegalovirus exposure and HLA in healthy donors. Profiling relied on immunoSEQ multiplex PCR, and the TCRdb table lists in-frame clones only, not all of them. This table has fewer than 200,000 clones, 68% appearing once. Sequenced input: PBMCs. These receptors came from a man aged 50 to 59 in good health and CMV-seronegative. Each CDR3 is given with its conserved first and last residue. A D gene is named only where the DNA matches it firmly. A row's size may be missing; if present it is once, few, many or a size class.

.	TRBV4-1	TRBJ1-1	few	CASSQDRGGYNTEAFF	TGCGCCAGCAGCCAAGATCGGGGAGGGTATAACACTGAAGCTTTCTTT
TRBD1	TRBV7-6	TRBJ2-5	.	CASSLNRIRGETQYF	TGTGCCAGCAGCTTGAACAGGATCAGGGGGGAGACCCAGTACTTC
.	TRBV6-1	TRBJ2-7	once	CASSSGVRYEQYF	TGTGCCAGCTCGTCGGGGGTAAGATACGAGCAGTACTTC
TRBD2	TRBV19	TRBJ2-1	.	CASSVRTSGGAIISYNEQFF	TGTGCCAGTAGTGTCCGGACTAGCGGGGGGGCTATTATCTCCTACAATGAGCAGTTCTTC
TRBD1	TRBV6-6	TRBJ1-2	.	CASSLGQGPGTF	TGTGCCAGCAGTTTAGGACAGGGGCCAGGGACCTTC
.	TRBV5-1	TRBJ1-1	.	CASSSTGLNTEAFF	TGCGCCAGCAGCTCTACAGGGTTGAACACTGAAGCTTTCTTT
TRBD1	TRBV7-8	TRBJ2-4	.	CASSLVGGPQYF	TGTGCCAGCAGCTTAGTAGGGGGCCCCCAGTACTTC
.	TRBV5-8	TRBJ2-5	.	CASSLRQQETQYF	TGTGCCAGCAGCTTGCGACAGCAAGAGACCCAGTACTTC
.	TRBV6-5	TRBJ2-4	.	CASRGGPENIQYF	TGTGCCAGCAGAGGAGGGCCCGAAAACATTCAGTACTTC
TRBD2	TRBV2	TRBJ2-2	.	CASSPTSGGAMELFF	TGTGCCAGCAGCCCTACTAGCGGGGGGGCCATGGAGCTGTTTTTT
TRBD1	TRBV6-6	TRBJ1-1	.	CASSLQGPGAFF	TGTGCCAGCAGTTTACAGGGGCCAGGGGCTTTCTTT
TRBD1	TRBV27	TRBJ1-1	.	CASSRDTGGLSEAFF	TGTGCCAGCAGCCGAGATACAGGGGGGCTTTCTGAAGCTTTCTTT
.	TRBV5-5	TRBJ2-7	.	CASSLGTVYEQYF	TGTGCCAGCAGCTTGGGAACAGTCTACGAGCAGTACTTC
.	TRBV7-2	TRBJ2-7	.	CASSSRTGSYEQYF	TGTGCCAGCAGCTCCCGGACGGGATCCTACGAGCAGTACTTC
.	TRBV10-1	TRBJ2-3	few	CASNPGSGLDTDTQYF	TGCGCCAGCAACCCCGGGAGTGGTCTCGACACAGATACGCAGTATTTT
TRBD1	TRBV28	TRBJ1-5	.	CASSSSTGGYDQPQHF	TGTGCCAGCAGTTCATCTACAGGGGGCTACGATCAGCCCCAGCATTTT
.	TRBV7-9	TRBJ2-7	few	CASSLAGGAGREQYF	TGTGCCAGCAGCTTAGCGGGGGGAGCGGGTCGGGAGCAGTACTTC
.	TRBV7-6	TRBJ1-2	.	CASSLLDENYGYTF	TGTGCCAGCAGCTTGCTAGACGAGAACTATGGCTACACCTTC
.	TRBV5-1	TRBJ2-1	.	CASSLPLYNEQFF	TGCGCCAGCAGCCTCCCCTTGTACAATGAGCAGTTCTTC
.	TRBV11-2	TRBJ1-2	.	CASSLDKGDGGYTF	TGTGCCAGCAGCTTAGATAAGGGAGATGGGGGCTACACCTTC
TRBD1	TRBV28	TRBJ1-2	.	CASSPYRDRGLYGYTF	TGTGCCAGCAGTCCCTACCGGGACAGGGGTCTCTATGGCTACACCTTC